This T cell receptor beta chain was observed in a study of shared clonotypes between healthy human individuals (dated by TCRdb to 2018 to 2021). With respect to the entire study: The cohort included a few men and two women between 18 and 49 years of age. Per donor, three plates each were used for CD4 naive and CD4 memory, two for CD8 naive, and one for CD8 memory. Blood TCR repertoires of several healthy adults were deeply sequenced to estimate repertoire size and the extent of clonotype sharing between individuals. To increase sequencing depth and limit assay-specific biases, different laboratories used diverse techniques to prepare libraries and sequence TCR repertoires. Per donor, leukapheresis produced somewhere between about 0.8 and 9.5 billion PBMCs. Points the paper makes about the study in general: Naive subsets generally had larger estimated clonotype richness than memory subsets. Based on pairwise subsampling, the degree of clonotype sharing among donors was expected to be affected by sequencing depth. Compared with non-shared clonotypes, the clonotypes found in all four sorted-subset donors had higher generation probabilities. Because the study included only a small number of donors, the genetic and exposure-history diversity represented was limited. Sampling was limited to blood, and TCR repertoires in tissue likely differ from TCR repertoires in blood. Incomplete sequencing was indicated by rarefaction of sorted-subset datasets, despite the large sequencing depth. Roughly 5.2% of naive CD4, 3.5% of naive CD8, around 2.3% of memory CD4, and 0.4% of memory CD8 clonotypes were shared across four donors.

Using the deep immunoSEQ assay, TCR CDR3 regions were amplified from genomic DNA by multiplex PCR. Extracted genomic DNA from each cell subset was spread evenly across all wells of several immunoSEQ 96-well plates, with each plate serving as a replicate. For sorted subsets, 200 to 250 ng of genomic DNA, equivalent to some 33,000 T cell genomes, went into each replicate PCR. Purified libraries were measured with a Qubit 3.0 fluorometer, size-checked on a Bioanalyzer 2100, and measured again with the KAPA Library Quantification kit. Every immunoSEQ 96-well plate was sequenced on a separate single-read 150-cycle Illumina NextSeq 550 flow cell. The authors processed their data as follows. Because the immunoSEQ output included only junctional sequences and no quality scores, the filtering could not be the same as the filtering used for full-length reads. To assign V/J genes and CDR3, sequences were annotated against IMGT germline references using PyIR, a Python wrapper for IgBLAST v1.9. Reads were filtered out if the reads had weak V/J assignments (E-value above 1e-6), no CDR3, stop codons, out-of-frame junctions, or ambiguous translated residues. V3J clonotypes were defined by identical inferred V gene, J gene, and CDR3 amino acid sequence. To compute the percentage overlap between repertoires, the number of shared unique clonotypes was divided by the size of the smaller repertoire. Richness of each repertoire was evaluated using RTK rarefaction, the Chao1 estimator, and Recon v2.1 estimates of unobserved clonotypes. OLGA was used to compute generation probabilities for all TCRbeta clonotypes that the gDNA method yielded from a handful of donors. What TCRdb holds here is the immuneACCESS table cut down to in-frame rearrangements. Part of the clones is not present; checked against another copy, under half of the missing clones reflect an unresolved V gene, and the others are unexplained. V and J calls and clone size are those listed in that table; D and trimming were worked out from the DNA. The sample table shows about 2 million clones, and roughly 94% are seen once. The ten largest clones represent 0.13% of the sample.

To note about this clone: Its antigen has not been determined. No much larger clone is present one base from it, and per-base qualities are unavailable.

V is cut back by 6 bases and J by 0 bases, with 5 bases in the junction unmatched. Looking up the germline V gene yields CDR1 MNHNS and CDR2 SASEGT. The CDR3 runs 15 residues from the cysteine to the phenylalanine. Solely the CDR3 DNA is kept, with 45 bases framed from the first base. The donors were healthy, HIV-negative adults with no recently reported acute infections or vaccinations. All donors were Caucasian adults living in Nashville, Tennessee, USA. CD4+ T cells were enriched by magnetic negative selection, after which naive cells were positively selected on CD45RA and the negative fraction was taken as the memory subset. After blood collection by leukapheresis, PBMCs were isolated using Ficoll-Histopaque density gradient centrifugation and then cryopreserved in the vapor phase of liquid nitrogen. Analytical flow cytometry was used to check the purity and quantity of each magnetically sorted T cell population. Each sorted fraction had its genomic DNA isolated and then quantified by UV absorbance on a Nanodrop 2000c.

The clonotype was recovered from a man aged 18 to 30 in good health. This chain joins TRBV6-1 to TRBJ2-7, and TRBD2 matches 10 of the central bases. The sample consisted of naive CD4+ T cells sorted from blood. Taken with the paper, the label for cell subset or site translates to: CD45RA+ positively selected. The encoded CDR3 is CASRLSGRTSYEQYF. The nucleotide sequence reads TGTGCCAGCAGGCTTAGCGGGAGGACCTCCTACGAGCAGTACTTC.